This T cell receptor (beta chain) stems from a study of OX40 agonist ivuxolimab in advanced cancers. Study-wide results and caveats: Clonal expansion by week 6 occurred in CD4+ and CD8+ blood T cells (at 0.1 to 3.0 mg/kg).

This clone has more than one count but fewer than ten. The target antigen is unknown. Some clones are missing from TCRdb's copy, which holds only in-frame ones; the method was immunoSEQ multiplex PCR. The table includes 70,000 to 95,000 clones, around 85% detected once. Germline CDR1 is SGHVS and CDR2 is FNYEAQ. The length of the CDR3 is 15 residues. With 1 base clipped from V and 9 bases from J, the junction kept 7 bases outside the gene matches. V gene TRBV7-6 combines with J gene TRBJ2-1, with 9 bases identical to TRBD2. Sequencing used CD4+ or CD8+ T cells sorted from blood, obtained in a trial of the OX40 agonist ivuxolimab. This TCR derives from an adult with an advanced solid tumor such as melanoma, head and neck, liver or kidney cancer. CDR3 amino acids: CASSLGSAGGVEQFF. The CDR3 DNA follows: TGTGCCAGCAGCTTAGGTTCCGCGGGAGGGGTTGAGCAGTTCTTC.